A single sample gave rise to the 22 T cell receptor beta chains below, sequenced in a study of breast tumors, draining lymph nodes, adjacent tissues. Samples came from axillary lymph nodes draining the breast cancer. TCRdb used MiXCR to reprocess the multiplex PCR reads, holding one entry per CDR3 protein. Of roughly 80,000 distinct CDR3 sequences in the sample, about 21% are singletons; the top ten hold 2.4%. Sequencing was carried out using axillary lymph node tissue. Source of these receptors: a female donor with breast cancer. Some clones in this sample may be carry-over from other donors' samples.

This clonotype was counted at least ten times. This chain joins TRBV28 and TRBJ1-2, with a weak D call TRBD1 (5 bases). V lost 2 bases, J lost 7 bases, and 14 bases lay in between. Germline assignment: CDR1 MDHEN and CDR2 SYDVKM. This CDR3 is 14 amino acids long. DNA of the CDR3: TGTGCCAGCAGTTTAAGGGAGGGGACGTCTGGCTACACCTTC. Protein product: CASSLREGTSGYTF.

The table lists this clonotype with many counts. This chain joins TRBV5-1 and TRBJ1-2; the D is unclear. V shed 2 bases and J shed 0 bases, with 8 bases lying between them. Germline V gene lookup returns CDR1 SGHRS and CDR2 YFSETQ. CDR3 length equals 14 residues. CDR3 nucleotides: TGCGCCAGCAGCTTATCAGCAGCTAACTATGGCTACACCTTC. Translated: CASSLSAANYGYTF.

The rearrangement links TRBV19 to TRBJ1-1; 7 bases align to TRBD1. The CDR3 sequence is 11 residues long. Germline V gene lookup returns CDR1 LNHDA and CDR2 SQIVND (reference sequence). V lost 7 bases to trimming and J lost 7 bases; unmatched junction nucleotides: 3. Here the CDR3 reads CASIQGDEAFF. The CDR3 DNA is TGTGCCAGTATTCAGGGGGATGAAGCTTTCTTT.

This clonotype has just a few counts. The chain couples TRBV5-5 to TRBJ2-5; 7 nucleotides agree with TRBD1. Germline V gene sequence: CDR1 SGHKS, CDR2 YYEKEE (reference sequence). This CDR3 has 14 amino acids. The V gene end was trimmed by 0 bases and the J gene end by 5 bases; junction bases not matched to a gene: 4. This CDR3 reads CASSLGQGIETQYF. CDR3 bases: TGTGCCAGCAGCTTGGGACAGGGAATCGAGACCCAGTACTTC.

In this sample, this clonotype turned up many times. This chain connects TRBV28 to TRBJ1-6, with D possibly matching TRBD1 (5 bases). The V gene lost 5 bases and the J gene lost 7 bases, with 12 bases spanning the gap. CDR1 is MDHEN, CDR2 SYDVKM, per germline. This CDR3 comprises 14 residues. Here the CDR3 reads CASSRQYRNSPLHF. The CDR3 region has the DNA TGTGCCAGCAGTCGACAGTACCGCAATTCACCCCTCCACTTT.

V is TRBV10-3 and J is TRBJ2-1, with TRBD2 matching 10 bases. The germline V gene encodes CDR1 ENHRY and CDR2 SYGVKD. CDR3 length equals 15 residues. V lost 8 bases to trimming and J lost 9 bases; unmatched junction nucleotides: 13. The CDR3 protein is CAIGGISGRLSEQFF. CDR3 in DNA: TGTGCCATCGGTGGGATTAGCGGGAGGTTGAGTGAGCAGTTCTTC.

Concerning this clonotype: Germline is not matched at one junction end, which may reflect a read error. This rearrangement joins TRBV12-3 or TRBV12-4 to TRBJ2-7, with a tentative D call TRBD2 (5 bases). The CDR3 consists of 13 residues. The CDR3 loop reads CACRLTSSYEQYF. CDR3 in DNA: TGTGCCTGCAGGTTAACTAGCTCCTACGAGCAGTACTTC.

This chain uses TRBV28 with TRBJ1-2, with TRBD1 identical over 9 bases. The J segment lost 4 bases and the V segment lost 6 bases, leaving 6 bases of the junction unmatched. This CDR3 is built from 14 residues. Per the germline V gene, CDR1 is MDHEN and CDR2 is SYDVKM. For the CDR3, the DNA is TGTGCCAGCAGCCCGGACAGGGGAGCCTATGGCTACACCTTC. It codes for CASSPDRGAYGYTF.

Worth noting for this clonotype: This CDR3 fails to terminate in the conserved phenylalanine or tryptophan, so it likely reflects a read error. The CDR3 is CASSLVPDSNQLQHL. As DNA, the CDR3 is TGCGCCAGCAGCTTGGTTCCAGATAGCAATCAGCTCCAGCATCTT. J is TRBJ1-5 and V is TRBV5-1; D is uncertain. This CDR3 contains 15 residues. Germline CDR1 SGHRS, CDR2 YFSETQ.

Ten or more counts support this clonotype. This chain connects TRBV12-3 or TRBV12-4 to TRBJ2-1; 7 bases are a match to TRBD1. The V gene end was trimmed by 5 bases and the J gene end by 0 bases; junction bases not matched to a gene: 7. The CDR3 length is 16 residues. CDR3 sequence reads: CASSNRQGNSYNEQFF. CDR3 DNA sequence: TGTGCCAGCAGTAACAGACAGGGCAACTCCTACAATGAGCAGTTCTTC.

This clonotype was found many times. The chain links TRBV6-2 or TRBV6-3 to TRBJ1-5; the match to TRBD1 covers 8 bases. J gave up 7 bases and V 8 bases, and 10 bases lay outside the gene matches. This CDR3 is 14 amino acids long. Germline loops: CDR1 MNHEY, CDR2 SVGEGT. CDR3 region: CASGSGGAVQPQHF. CDR3 DNA: TGTGCCAGCGGATCAGGGGGCGCGGTACAGCCCCAGCATTTT.

This clonotype was recorded many times. The chain uses TRBV4-3 and TRBJ2-1, with D possibly matching TRBD1 (5 bases). Between the trimmed V and J ends, which lost 0 bases and 4 bases, there was a span of 16 bases. Germline V CDR1 and CDR2: LGHNA, YSLEER. The CDR3 contains 17 residues. CDR3 nucleotide sequence: TGCGCCAGCAGCCAAGATTGGGGCGGAGAAGGGTACAATGAGCAGTTCTTC. It translates to CASSQDWGGEGYNEQFF.

This clonotype has ten or more counts. The chain combines TRBV20-1 with TRBJ2-7; the D gene is possibly TRBD1 (6 bases). This CDR3 has 14 amino acids. The germline V and J ends were trimmed by 3 bases and 3 bases, with 15 bases remaining between them. From germline, CDR1 is DFQATT and CDR2 SNEGSKA (reference sequence). The CDR3 DNA reads as TGCAGTGCTAGGGTCCGGGACACCTTCTACGAGCAGTACTTC. Translated, it gives CSARVRDTFYEQYF.

A word on this clonotype: A much larger clone sits a single nucleotide away, making a read error possible. V gene TRBV12-1 combines with J gene TRBJ2-3; the table names TRBD2, a call not compared with the DNA. TRBV12-1 is reported as a pseudogene. This CDR3 is 17 amino acids long. The CDR3 nucleotides read TGTGCCAGCAGATCGGCCAAAAGCGGGAGAAGGGTAGATACGCAGTATTTT. The encoded protein is CASRSAKSGRRVDTQYF.

In this sample, this clonotype turned up a few times. V and J are TRBV7-2 and TRBJ1-2; D ambiguous. With 1 base removed from V and 8 bases from J, the gap between germline ends came to 5 bases. Germline CDR1 and CDR2: SGHTA and FQGNSA. This CDR3 is 11 amino acids long. The CDR3 sequence: CASSLVVGYTF. Written as DNA, the CDR3 is TGTGCCAGCAGCTTAGTGGTCGGCTACACCTTC.

This clonotype was recorded many times. J is TRBJ2-3 and V is TRBV15; TRBD2 agrees at 7 bases. The CDR3 is 16 residues long. V lost 3 bases to trimming and J lost 2 bases; unmatched junction nucleotides: 8. Germline loops: CDR1 LNHNV, CDR2 YYDKDF (reference sequence). CDR3 nucleotides: TGTGCCACCAGCAGGGGGGAGGGCGGACCCACAGATACGCAGTATTTT. Translating gives CATSRGEGGPTDTQYF.

To note about this clonotype: With a much larger clone just one base away, this may be a read error. The V call is TRBV19, the J call TRBJ1-5; D is unresolved. Germline CDR1 reads LNHDA; CDR2 reads SQIVND (reference sequence). This CDR3 comprises 15 residues. The CDR3 nucleotides read TGTGCCTGTAGTATGGGCGCGGGCTTCGATCAGCCCCAGCATTTT. Its translation is CACSMGAGFDQPQHF.

Concerning this clonotype itself: This may stem from a read error, because a much larger clone lies one nucleotide away. The rearrangement uses TRBV5-6 and TRBJ2-1; 12 positions match TRBD2. The CDR3 is 15 amino acids. Germline lookup yields CDR1 SGHDT and CDR2 YYEEEE. Written as DNA, the CDR3 is TGTACCAGCAGCTTCGGACTAGCGGGACCCAATGAGCAGTTCTTC. Residues: CTSSFGLAGPNEQFF.

This clonotype was detected ten times or more. The rearrangement uses TRBV7-9 and TRBJ2-3; a weak D match, TRBD1 (5 bases). Trimming cost V 1 base and J 2 bases, with 10 bases left between them. The CDR3 runs 15 residues. In germline, CDR1 is SEHNR, CDR2 FQNEAQ (reference sequence). The CDR3 spells CASSLDSGNTDTQYF. Written as DNA, the CDR3 is TGTGCCAGCAGCTTAGATTCAGGGAACACAGATACGCAGTATTTT.

This clonotype was seen ten or more times. The rearrangement joins TRBV5-6 to TRBJ2-1; D unresolved. This CDR3 spans 16 amino acids. Germline V gene lookup returns CDR1 SGHDT and CDR2 YYEEEE. Deletions cut 1 base from V and 0 bases from J, with 11 bases between. The DNA for the CDR3 is TGTGCCAGCAGCTTGAGAGCCCGCAACTCCTACAATGAGCAGTTCTTC. This translates into CASSLRARNSYNEQFF.

The table lists this clonotype with many counts. This sequence joins TRBV5-5 and TRBJ2-5; D is unclear. V lost 0 bases and J lost 10, with 19 bases in between. CDR1 is SGHKS and CDR2 is YYEKEE in the germline V gene (reference sequence). The CDR3 runs to 15 residues. This CDR3 reads CASSLGSHQTSDQYF. Written as DNA, the CDR3 is TGTGCCAGCAGCTTGGGCTCCCATCAAACGAGTGACCAGTACTTC.

This clonotype occurred a few times. The gene calls are TRBV28 and TRBJ2-7, with D perhaps TRBD2 (7 bases). This CDR3 contains 15 residues. Germline V gives CDR1 MDHEN, CDR2 SYDVKM. V was clipped by 7 bases and J by 2 bases, with 18 bases between them. This CDR3 reads CASTLGGATPYEQYF. In nucleotides, the CDR3 is TGTGCCAGCACCCTAGGGGGGGCTACGCCCTACGAGCAGTACTTC.